This TCR beta chain emerged from a study of blood T cell repertoires in COVID-19. Participants reported their clinical history, and cohort assignment relied on those reports. With regard to this clone: Other DNA variants within this sample encode the same CDR3.

In the original processing: It was from reference gene primer amplification that nucleated cell counts were estimated. Profiling relied on immunoSEQ multiplex PCR, and the TCRdb table lists in-frame clones only, not all of them. V, J and clone size were drawn from that table, and D and trimming were deduced from the DNA. This sample has fewer than 400,000 clones, with 80% to 90% found just once. The sample taken for sequencing was PBMCs or T cells enriched from blood (not recorded which). This sequence originates from a woman in her fifties or sixties who had recovered from COVID-19.

The CDR3 spells CASSQGQGYGYTF. Written as DNA, the CDR3 is TGTGCCAGCAGCCAAGGACAGGGTTATGGCTACACCTTC. J is TRBJ1-2 and V is TRBV3-1 (or the pseudogene TRBV3-2); 7 nucleotides match TRBD1. The V and J ends lost 1 base and 5 bases, in that order; junction bases with no gene match: 1. The CDR3 covers 13 residues. Germline CDR1 LGHDT, CDR2 YNNKEL (reference sequence).